This TCR beta chain stems from a study of blood T cell repertoires in COVID-19. Study in general: The samples span acute and convalescent COVID-19 from the United States, Italy and Spain. T cells, B-cell-depleted T cells, or PBMCs supplied cDNA or gDNA.

The authors' processing: Scientists estimated how many nucleated cells there were by amplifying reference gene primers. Generated by immunoSEQ multiplex PCR, the TCRdb table keeps only in-frame clones and is missing some. The V and J calls and clone size were taken over from that table, and D and trimming were inferred from the DNA. The data contain some 93,000 clones, approximately 80% of them seen just once; the ten biggest clones take up 8% to 13%. CDR1 is MGHRA and CDR2 is YSYEKL in the germline V gene. The length of the CDR3 is 20 residues. Trimming at V came to 4 bases and at J to 1 base, leaving 18 bases not matched to a gene.

Material for sequencing was peripheral blood. The TCR comes from an older man with acute or convalescent COVID-19. The rearrangement uses TRBV4-1 and TRBJ2-3, with 9 bases fitting TRBD1. CDR3 nucleotides: TGCGCCAGCAGCCGAAGAACTCCCTCACCGGGACAGGGCGGCACAGATACGCAGTATTTT. Its protein product is CASSRRTPSPGQGGTDTQYF.